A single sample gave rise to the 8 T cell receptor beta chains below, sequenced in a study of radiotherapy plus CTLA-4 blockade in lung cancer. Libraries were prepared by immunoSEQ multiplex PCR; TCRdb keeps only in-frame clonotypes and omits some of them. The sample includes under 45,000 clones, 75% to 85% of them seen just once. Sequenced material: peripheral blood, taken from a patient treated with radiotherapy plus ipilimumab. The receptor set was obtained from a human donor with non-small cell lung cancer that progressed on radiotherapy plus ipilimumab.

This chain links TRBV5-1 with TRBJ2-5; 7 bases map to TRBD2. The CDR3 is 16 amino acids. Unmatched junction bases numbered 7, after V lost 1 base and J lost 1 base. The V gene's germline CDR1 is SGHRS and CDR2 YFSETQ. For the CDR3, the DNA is TGCGCCAGCAGCTTGTTTGGGGGGGGTGTCCAAGAGACCCAGTACTTC. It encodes CASSLFGGGVQETQYF.

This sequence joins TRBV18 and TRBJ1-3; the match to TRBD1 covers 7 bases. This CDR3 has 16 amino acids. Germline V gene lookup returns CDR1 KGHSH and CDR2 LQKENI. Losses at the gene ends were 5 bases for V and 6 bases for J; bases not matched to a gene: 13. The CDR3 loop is CASSEPRTGAANTIYF. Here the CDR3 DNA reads TGTGCCAGCTCAGAACCCCGTACAGGGGCGGCAAACACCATATATTTT.

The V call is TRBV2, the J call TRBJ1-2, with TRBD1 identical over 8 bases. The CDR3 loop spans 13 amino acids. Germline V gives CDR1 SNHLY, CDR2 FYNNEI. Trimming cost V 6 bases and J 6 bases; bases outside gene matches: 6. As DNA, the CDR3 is TGTGCCAGCAGAGGACAGGGTGGGAATGGCTACACCTTC. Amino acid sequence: CASRGQGGNGYTF.

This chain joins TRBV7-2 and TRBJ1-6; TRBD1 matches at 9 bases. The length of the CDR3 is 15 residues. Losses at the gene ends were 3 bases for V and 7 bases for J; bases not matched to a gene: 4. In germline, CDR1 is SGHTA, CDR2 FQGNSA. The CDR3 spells CASSFGDRENSPLHF. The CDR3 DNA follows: TGTGCCAGCAGCTTCGGGGACAGGGAGAATTCACCCCTCCACTTT.

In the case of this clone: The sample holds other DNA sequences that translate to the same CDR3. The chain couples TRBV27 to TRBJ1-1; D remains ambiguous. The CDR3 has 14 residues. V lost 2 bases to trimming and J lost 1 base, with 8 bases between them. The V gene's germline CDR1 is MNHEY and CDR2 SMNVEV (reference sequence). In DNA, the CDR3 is TGTGCCAGCAGTTTAGGGCAAGCGAACACTGAAGCTTTCTTT. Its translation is CASSLGQANTEAFF.

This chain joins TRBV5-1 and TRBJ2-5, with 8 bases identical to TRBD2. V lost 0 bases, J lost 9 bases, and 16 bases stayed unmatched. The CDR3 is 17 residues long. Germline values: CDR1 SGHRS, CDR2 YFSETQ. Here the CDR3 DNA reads TGCGCCAGCAGCTTGGGAACGCGGGGGGATCCCCGGGGGGCCCAGTACTTC. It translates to CASSLGTRGDPRGAQYF.

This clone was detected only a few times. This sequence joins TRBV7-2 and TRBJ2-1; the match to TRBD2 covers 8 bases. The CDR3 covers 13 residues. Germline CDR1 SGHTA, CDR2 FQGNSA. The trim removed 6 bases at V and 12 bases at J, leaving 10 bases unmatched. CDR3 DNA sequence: TGTGCCAGCAGGGATTTAGCGGGGCTTACGCAGTTCTTC. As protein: CASRDLAGLTQFF.

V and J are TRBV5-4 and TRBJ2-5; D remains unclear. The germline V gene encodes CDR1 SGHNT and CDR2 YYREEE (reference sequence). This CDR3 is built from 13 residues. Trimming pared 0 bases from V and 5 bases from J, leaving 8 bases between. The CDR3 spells CASSLALEETQYF. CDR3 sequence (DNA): TGTGCCAGCAGCTTGGCGCTGGAGGAGACCCAGTACTTC.